This passage covers 10 T cell receptor beta chains from one sample sequenced in a study of blood T cell repertoires in COVID-19. Clones were sequenced by immunoSEQ multiplex PCR, and TCRdb holds only the in-frame ones, with some missing. The sample shows tens of thousands of clones, approximately 83% of them seen only once. The sequenced sample consisted of peripheral blood. These receptors all stem from a human donor in a cohort sampled during active COVID-19.

The chain couples TRBV9 to TRBJ2-2; the match to TRBD2 covers 11 bases. V gave up 1 base and J gave up 4 bases; unmatched junction bases: 0. The CDR3 contains 15 residues. Germline V gives CDR1 SGDLS, CDR2 YYNGEE. The CDR3 spells CASSVTSGGTGELFF. The CDR3 nucleotides are TGTGCCAGCAGCGTAACTAGCGGGGGCACCGGGGAGCTGTTTTTT.

The chain employs TRBV11-2 and TRBJ2-1; TRBD2 is a possible D gene (6 bases). In germline, CDR1 is SGHAT, CDR2 FQNNGV. Trimming took 5 bases from V and 4 from J, leaving 15 bases between them. The CDR3 extends over 15 amino acids. The CDR3 DNA reads as TGTGCCAGCAGCCCCGGGGGTAGCACATACAATGAGCAGTTCTTC. Amino acids: CASSPGGSTYNEQFF.

This clone was observed a handful of times. This rearrangement joins TRBV2 to TRBJ2-7; 14 bases are shared with TRBD2. The V gene's germline CDR1 is SNHLY and CDR2 FYNNEI. V shed 3 bases, J shed 4 bases, and the junction held 8 bases outside the gene matches. The CDR3 is 17 amino acids. This chain's CDR3 is CASSEGFGTSGGYEQYF. CDR3 nucleotides: TGTGCCAGCAGTGAGGGATTCGGGACTAGCGGGGGATACGAGCAGTACTTC.

The chain uses TRBV6-5 and TRBJ2-5, with D possibly matching TRBD2 (6 bases). Trimming took off 7 bases at V and 3 bases at J, with 15 bases between the two ends. The germline gives CDR1 MNHEY, CDR2 SVGAGI. The CDR3 is 14 residues long. CDR3 in amino acids: CASISPGGKETQYF. In nucleotides, the CDR3 is TGTGCCAGCATTAGCCCCGGGGGAAAAGAGACCCAGTACTTC.

The V call is TRBV27, the J call TRBJ1-2; 7 nucleotides agree with TRBD1. CDR1 is MNHEY, CDR2 SMNVEV, per germline (reference sequence). V shed 6 bases, J shed 3 bases, and the junction held 10 bases outside the gene matches. The CDR3 runs 15 residues. The CDR3 is CASSPSVQGYYGYTF. The CDR3 nucleotides read TGTGCCAGCAGCCCTAGCGTACAGGGGTACTATGGCTACACCTTC.

V is TRBV5-1 and J is TRBJ2-6, with D perhaps matching TRBD1 (5 bases). Germline-derived CDR1 and CDR2 are SGHRS and YFSETQ. V was shortened by 8 bases and J by 2 bases, with 14 bases between the two germline ends. The length of the CDR3 is 15 residues. The CDR3 spells CASFREGTGANVLTF. The DNA for the CDR3 is TGCGCCAGTTTCAGGGAAGGGACTGGGGCCAACGTCCTGACTTTC.

The gene calls are TRBV11-2 and TRBJ2-7; 10 positions match TRBD1. J gave up 6 bases and V 3 bases, and 5 bases lay outside the gene matches. This CDR3 comprises 14 residues. The germline CDR1 and CDR2 sequences are SGHAT and FQNNGV. The CDR3 spells CASSLVDRGAEQYF. In DNA, the CDR3 is TGTGCCAGCAGCTTGGTGGACAGGGGGGCCGAGCAGTACTTC.

The chain links TRBV4-2 to TRBJ2-3; a weak D match, TRBD2 (5 bases). Germline V gene data show CDR1 as LGHNA and CDR2 as YNFKEQ. The CDR3 runs to 13 residues. The V end was cut by 4 bases, the J end by 6 bases, with 11 bases between. The CDR3 protein is CASSRVRGDTQYF. In nucleotides, the CDR3 is TGTGCCAGCAGCCGCGTGAGAGGGGATACGCAGTATTTT.

This clone showed up just once. This rearrangement joins TRBV7-2 to TRBJ2-3; D is perhaps TRBD2 (5 bases). CDR1 SGHTA and CDR2 FQGNSA come from the germline V gene. The CDR3 totals 14 residues. Trimming removed 1 base from V and 6 bases from J, with 11 bases in between. CDR3 bases: TGTGCCAGCAGCTTAGAGCCGGTAGCGGATACGCAGTATTTT. This encodes CASSLEPVADTQYF.

The V and J genes are TRBV12-3 or TRBV12-4 and TRBJ2-7; D call uncertain. The CDR3 loop spans 11 amino acids. Trimming removed 4 bases at V and 4 bases at J, with 5 bases between. The CDR3 region has the DNA TGTGCCAGCAGTTACAATTACGAGCAGTACTTC. Protein: CASSYNYEQYF.